Listed below are T cell receptor beta chains from one sample, sequenced in a study of blood T cell repertoires in COVID-19. Assay: immunoSEQ multiplex PCR; the TCRdb copy retains only in-frame clones and omits some. The sample carries roughly 66,000 clones, roughly 80% recorded once. The material sequenced was peripheral blood. Receptors were obtained from a man in his 60s with acute or convalescent COVID-19. The CDR3 runs from the conserved cysteine through the conserved F or W. Each record gives: CDR3 DNA, CDR3 protein, V gene, J gene, clone size, D gene. A D gene is named only where the DNA matches it firmly. Size is omitted from some rows. Given values are once, few, many or a class for expanded clones.

TGTGCCAGCAGCCCGGACAGGGGAAACTATGGCTACACCTTC	CASSPDRGNYGYTF	TRBV5-4	TRBJ1-2	NA	TRBD1
TGCGCCAGCAGCCCCCGTAGGCAGGTCCCCACCGGGGAGCTGTTTTTT	CASSPRRQVPTGELFF	TRBV4-3	TRBJ2-2	NA	NA
TGCGCCAGCAGCTTTGGGACAGATAATAATTCACCCCTCCACTTT	CASSFGTDNNSPLHF	TRBV5-1	TRBJ1-6	few	TRBD1
TGTGCCAGCAGCCAGAATTCCAGGGGAGGGTTAGATACGCAGTATTTT	CASSQNSRGGLDTQYF	TRBV3-1/TRBV3-2	TRBJ2-3	once	NA
TGTGCCTGGGAAACAGGGAAGGGTTTCCCTGAAGCTTTCTTT	CAWETGKGFPEAFF	TRBV30	TRBJ1-1	NA	NA
TGTGCCAGCAGCCAAAGCGGGACAGGAACCTATGGCTACACCTTC	CASSQSGTGTYGYTF	TRBV3-1/TRBV3-2	TRBJ1-2	NA	TRBD1
TGCAGCGTCAGTAGGGGGGGTGGCTACGAGCAGTACTTC	CSVSRGGGYEQYF	TRBV29-1	TRBJ2-7	NA	NA
TGTGCCAGCAGCTTCCGGACAGTGACCGATGAGCAGTTCTTC	CASSFRTVTDEQFF	TRBV11-3	TRBJ2-1	NA	NA
TGTGCCAGCAGTTCGCAAAGGGGGCTTGGCGCTTTCTTT	CASSSQRGLGAFF	TRBV27	TRBJ1-1	NA	TRBD1
TGTGCCAGTGGACTAGCGGGGGGCAAGTACCAAGAGACCCAGTACTTC	CASGLAGGKYQETQYF	TRBV19	TRBJ2-5	NA	TRBD2
TGCGCCAGCAGCGTTCAGGCAGCGAACACCGGGGAGCTGTTTTTT	CASSVQAANTGELFF	TRBV5-1	TRBJ2-2	NA	NA
TGTGCCAGCAGCCAGGGGACGGTTAATGAAAAACTGTTTTTT	CASSQGTVNEKLFF	TRBV7-9	TRBJ1-4	NA	NA
TGTGCCAGCAGCCGGACAGGCAACTATGGCTACACCTTC	CASSRTGNYGYTF	TRBV7-2	TRBJ1-2	NA	TRBD1
TGCGCCAGCAGCTCCTCTAATACAGGGAACCACAATGAGCAGTTCTTC	CASSSSNTGNHNEQFF	TRBV5-1	TRBJ2-1	once	NA
TGTGCCAGTAGTCGTACAGGGGGAGGTAATCAGCCCCAGCATTTT	CASSRTGGGNQPQHF	TRBV19	TRBJ1-5	once	TRBD1
TGCGCCAGCAGCTTGGGAGGAGTAAGTCAGCCCCAGCATTTT	CASSLGGVSQPQHF	TRBV5-1	TRBJ1-5	NA	NA
TGTGCCAGCAGCCTAACCTACGAGCAGTACTTC	CASSLTYEQYF	TRBV7-8	TRBJ2-7	NA	NA
TGTGCCAGTAGTATGCTAGCGGGGGACACAGATACGCAGTATTTT	CASSMLAGDTDTQYF	TRBV19	TRBJ2-3	NA	TRBD2
TGTGCCAGCAGCAAAGACAGGGTCTCGGATACGCAGTATTTT	CASSKDRVSDTQYF	TRBV7-2	TRBJ2-3	NA	TRBD1
TGTGCCAGCAGTCCCTCCCTCGGGGATTTGGGCGGCTACACCTTC	CASSPSLGDLGGYTF	TRBV6-5	TRBJ1-2	few	NA
TGTGCCAGCAGTGGCGGCCCCAGCTCTGGGGCCAACGTCCTGACTTTC	CASSGGPSSGANVLTF	TRBV6-4	TRBJ2-6	NA	NA
TGTGCCAGCAGCTTGGGCGAGGGGGGGATCAACGAGCAGTACTTC	CASSLGEGGINEQYF	TRBV5-4	TRBJ2-7	NA	NA
TGTGCCACAGCCAGCTCCTATAATTCACCCCTCCACTTT	CATASSYNSPLHF	TRBV30	TRBJ1-6	NA	NA
TGTGCCACCAGCATACAGGGAATGGATGGCTACACCTTC	CATSIQGMDGYTF	TRBV15	TRBJ1-2	once	NA
TGTGCCACCAGTGATGTGTCCGGGACTAGCGGGTCTTCGCGTTCCTACAATGAGCAGTTCTTC	CATSDVSGTSGSSRSYNEQFF	TRBV24-1	TRBJ2-1	NA	TRBD2
TGTGCCAGCAGTTTAGAGGGACTAGCGTCGAACACCGGGGAGCTGTTTTTT	CASSLEGLASNTGELFF	TRBV27	TRBJ2-2	NA	TRBD2
TGTGCCAGCAGCTTGGCTTCCCCAGGGGGGCCCCAGCATTTT	CASSLASPGGPQHF	TRBV5-8	TRBJ1-5	NA	TRBD1
TGTGCCACCAGCAGAGACAGGGTAGGGTCCTACAATGAGCAGTTCTTC	CATSRDRVGSYNEQFF	TRBV15	TRBJ2-1	NA	NA
TGTGCCAGCAGCTTGTTGGTAGCGGGGGGCCGGACGGGGGAGCAGTACTTC	CASSLLVAGGRTGEQYF	TRBV5-4	TRBJ2-7	once	TRBD2
TGTGCCACCAGCCCGGGGCAGGGGGCCGGCGACAATGAGCAGTTCTTC	CATSPGQGAGDNEQFF	TRBV15	TRBJ2-1	NA	TRBD1